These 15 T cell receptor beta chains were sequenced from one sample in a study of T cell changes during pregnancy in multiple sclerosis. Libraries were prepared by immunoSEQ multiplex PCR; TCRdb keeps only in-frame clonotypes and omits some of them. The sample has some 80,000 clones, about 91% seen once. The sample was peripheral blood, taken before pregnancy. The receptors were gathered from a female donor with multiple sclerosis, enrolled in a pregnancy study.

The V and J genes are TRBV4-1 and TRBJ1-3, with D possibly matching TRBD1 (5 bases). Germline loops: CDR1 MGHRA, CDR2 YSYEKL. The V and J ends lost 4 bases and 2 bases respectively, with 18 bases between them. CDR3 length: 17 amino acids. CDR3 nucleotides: TGCGCCAGCAGCCCCCGCCAGGGCGTCGGTCCTGGAAACACCATATATTTT. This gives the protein CASSPRQGVGPGNTIYF.

CDR3: CASSSRRSGNTIYF. The CDR3 DNA reads as TGTGCCAGCAGCTCCCGACGGAGTGGAAACACCATATATTTT. V usage is TRBV11-2 and J usage is TRBJ1-3, with D hard to call. The germline CDR1 and CDR2 sequences are SGHAT and FQNNGV. Between the trimmed V and J ends, which lost 4 bases and 3 bases, there was a span of 10 bases. This CDR3 has 14 amino acids.

CDR3 nucleotide sequence: TGCAGCGTTGAAGAGGTGAGGACAGGGGGCGACTATGGCTACACCTTC. It translates to CSVEEVRTGGDYGYTF. The chain recombines TRBV29-1 with TRBJ1-2, with 11 nucleotides matching TRBD1. The germline CDR1 and CDR2 sequences are SQVTM and ANQGSEA. The V segment lost 0 bases and the J segment 3 bases; nucleotides outside the gene matches: 6. The length of the CDR3 is 16 residues.

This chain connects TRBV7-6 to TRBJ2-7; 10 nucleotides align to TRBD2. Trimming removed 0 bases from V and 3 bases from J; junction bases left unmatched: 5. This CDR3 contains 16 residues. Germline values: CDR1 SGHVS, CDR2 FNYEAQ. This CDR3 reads CASSLAGLAEDYEQYF. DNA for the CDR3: TGTGCCAGCAGCTTAGCCGGACTAGCGGAAGACTACGAGCAGTACTTC.

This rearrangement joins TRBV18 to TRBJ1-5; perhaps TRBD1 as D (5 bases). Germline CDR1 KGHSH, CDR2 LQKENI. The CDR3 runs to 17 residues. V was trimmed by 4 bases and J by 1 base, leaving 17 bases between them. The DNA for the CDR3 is TGTGCCAGCTCACGGGGGGGTGGGGAAAAAAGCAATCAGCCCCAGCATTTT. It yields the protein CASSRGGGEKSNQPQHF.

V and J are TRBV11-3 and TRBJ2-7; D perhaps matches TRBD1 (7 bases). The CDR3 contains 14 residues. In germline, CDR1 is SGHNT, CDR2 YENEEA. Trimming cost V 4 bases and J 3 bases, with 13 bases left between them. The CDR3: CASSYAGQLYEQYF. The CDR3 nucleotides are TGTGCCAGCAGCTACGCGGGACAGCTCTACGAGCAGTACTTC.

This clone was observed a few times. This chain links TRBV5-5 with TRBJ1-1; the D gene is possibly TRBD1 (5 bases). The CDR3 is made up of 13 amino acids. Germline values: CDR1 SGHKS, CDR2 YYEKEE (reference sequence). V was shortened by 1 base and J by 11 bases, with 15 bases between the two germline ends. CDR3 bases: TGTGCCAGCAGCTTGACATGGGGGGAGGTGGCTTTCTTT. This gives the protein CASSLTWGEVAFF.

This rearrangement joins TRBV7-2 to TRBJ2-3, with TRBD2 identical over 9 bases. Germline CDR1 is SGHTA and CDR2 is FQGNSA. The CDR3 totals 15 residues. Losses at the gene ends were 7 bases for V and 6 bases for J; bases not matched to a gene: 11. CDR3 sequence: CASTLSGGPLDTQYF. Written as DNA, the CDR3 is TGTGCCAGCACCCTGAGCGGGGGGCCTCTCGATACGCAGTATTTT.

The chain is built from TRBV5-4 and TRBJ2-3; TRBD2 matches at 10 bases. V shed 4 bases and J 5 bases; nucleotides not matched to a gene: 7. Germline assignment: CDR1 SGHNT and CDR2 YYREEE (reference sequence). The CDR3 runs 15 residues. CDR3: CASSLERGGIDTQYF. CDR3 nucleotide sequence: TGTGCCAGCAGCCTCGAGCGGGGGGGCATAGATACGCAGTATTTT.

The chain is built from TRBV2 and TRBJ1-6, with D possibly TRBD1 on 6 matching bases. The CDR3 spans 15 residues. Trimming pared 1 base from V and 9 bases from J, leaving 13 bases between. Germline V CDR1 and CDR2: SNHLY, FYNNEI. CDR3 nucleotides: TGTGCCAGCAGTGAAGAGGGAAGGGGGTTTTCACCCCTCCACTTT. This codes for CASSEEGRGFSPLHF. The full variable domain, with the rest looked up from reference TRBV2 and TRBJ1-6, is EPEVTQTPSHQVTQMGQEVILRCVPISNHLYFYWYRQILGQKVEFLVSFYNNEISEKSEIFDDQFSVERPDGSNFTLKIRSTKLEDSAMYFCASSEEGRGFSPLHFGNGTRLTVT.

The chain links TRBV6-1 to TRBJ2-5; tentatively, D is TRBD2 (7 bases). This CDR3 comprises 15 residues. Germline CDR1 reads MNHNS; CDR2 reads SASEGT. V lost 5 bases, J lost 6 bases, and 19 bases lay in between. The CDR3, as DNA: TGTGCCAGCAGTCCGGATGGGGGGGGCCAGCAGACCCAGTACTTC. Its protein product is CASSPDGGGQQTQYF.

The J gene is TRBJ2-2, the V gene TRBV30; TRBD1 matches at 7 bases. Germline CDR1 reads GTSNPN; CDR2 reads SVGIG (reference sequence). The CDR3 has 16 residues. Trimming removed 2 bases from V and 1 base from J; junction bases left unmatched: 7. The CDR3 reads CAWSHRGARNTGELFF. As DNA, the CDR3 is TGTGCCTGGAGTCACAGGGGAGCGCGGAACACCGGGGAGCTGTTTTTT.

CDR3 loop: CASSPLASTGELFF. In nucleotides, the CDR3 is TGTGCCAGCAGCCCCCTAGCGTCGACCGGGGAGCTGTTTTTT. The V gene is TRBV7-2, the J gene TRBJ2-2, with D possibly being TRBD2 (6 bases). The length of the CDR3 is 14 residues. V was cut by 5 bases and J by 5 bases, with 12 bases left in between. CDR1 SGHTA and CDR2 FQGNSA come from the germline V gene.

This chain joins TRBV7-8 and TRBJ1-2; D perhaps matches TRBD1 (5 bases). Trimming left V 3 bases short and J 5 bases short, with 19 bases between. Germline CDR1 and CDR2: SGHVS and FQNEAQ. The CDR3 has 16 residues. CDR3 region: CASSFIRVPLAYGYTF. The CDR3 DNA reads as TGTGCCAGCAGCTTTATCAGGGTACCCCTTGCTTATGGCTACACCTTC.

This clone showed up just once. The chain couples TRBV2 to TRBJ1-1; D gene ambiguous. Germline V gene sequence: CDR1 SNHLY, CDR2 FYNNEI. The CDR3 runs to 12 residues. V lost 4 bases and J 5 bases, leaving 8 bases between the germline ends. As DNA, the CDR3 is TGTGCCAGCAGTGTCCTCAGGACTGAAGCTTTCTTT. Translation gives CASSVLRTEAFF.